This T cell receptor beta chain comes out of a study of CD8 T cells in ankylosing spondylitis. Study-level findings and limits: About eight highly homologous variants made up a TCR beta motif that seemed to typify ankylosing spondylitis blood. In reactive arthritis synovial fluid and blood, some motif variants had been reported before. Disease-linked clones were CD8+ and relatively rare in peripheral blood.

Quantitative molecular-barcoded 5'-RACE generated the TCR beta libraries. TCRdb re-derived calls from the 5' RACE reads in MiXCR, one entry per CDR3 protein. The sample consists of 150,000 to 200,000 distinct CDR3 sequences, around 32% of them appearing once. Comment on this clonotype: The target antigen is unknown.

This CDR3 spans 12 amino acids. V was shortened by 4 bases and J by 6 bases, with 10 bases between the two germline ends. Germline CDR1 and CDR2: MNHEY and SVGAGI. What was sequenced was synovial fluid, either unsorted or a sorted T cell fraction (not recorded which). This TCR came from a male donor with ankylosing spondylitis. The chain employs TRBV6-5 and TRBJ2-7; weak D call: TRBD2 (5 bases). CDR3 DNA sequence: TGTGCCAGCAGTTCCACTAGTGGCGAGCAGTACTTC. It is translated as CASSSTSGEQYF.